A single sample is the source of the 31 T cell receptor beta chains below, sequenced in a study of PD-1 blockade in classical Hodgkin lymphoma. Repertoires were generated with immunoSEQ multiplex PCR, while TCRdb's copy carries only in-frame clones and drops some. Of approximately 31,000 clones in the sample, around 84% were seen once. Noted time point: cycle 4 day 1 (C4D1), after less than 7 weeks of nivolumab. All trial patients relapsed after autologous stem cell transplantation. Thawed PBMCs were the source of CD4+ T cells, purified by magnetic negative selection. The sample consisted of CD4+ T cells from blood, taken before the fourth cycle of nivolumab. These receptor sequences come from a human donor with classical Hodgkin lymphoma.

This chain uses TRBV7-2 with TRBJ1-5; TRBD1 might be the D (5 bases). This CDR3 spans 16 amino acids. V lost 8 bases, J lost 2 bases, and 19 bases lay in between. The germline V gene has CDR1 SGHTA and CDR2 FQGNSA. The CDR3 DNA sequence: TGTGCCAGCCCAAAGGTGGCAGGGCTTCGCAATCAGCCCCAGCATTTT. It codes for CASPKVAGLRNQPQHF.

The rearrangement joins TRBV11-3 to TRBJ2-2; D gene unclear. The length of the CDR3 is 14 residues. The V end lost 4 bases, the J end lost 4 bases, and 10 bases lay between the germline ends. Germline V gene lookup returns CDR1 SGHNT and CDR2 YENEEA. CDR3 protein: CASSSDTVTGELFF. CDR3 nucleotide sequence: TGTGCCAGCAGCTCCGATACGGTCACCGGGGAGCTGTTTTTT.

As DNA, the CDR3 is TGTGCCACCAGCACACGACGGGACAAAGCTACCTACGAGCAGTACTTC. This gives the protein CATSTRRDKATYEQYF. The J gene is TRBJ2-7, the V gene TRBV15; possibly TRBD1 for D (6 bases). Trimming stripped 4 bases from V and 2 bases from J, with 18 bases between. The length of the CDR3 is 16 residues. The germline CDR1 and CDR2 sequences are LNHNV and YYDKDF (reference sequence).

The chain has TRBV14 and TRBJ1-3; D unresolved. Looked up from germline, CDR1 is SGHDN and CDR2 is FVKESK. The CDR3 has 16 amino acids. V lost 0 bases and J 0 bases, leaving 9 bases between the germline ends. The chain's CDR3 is CASSQESGFSGNTIYF. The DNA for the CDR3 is TGTGCCAGCAGCCAAGAATCGGGATTCTCTGGAAACACCATATATTTT. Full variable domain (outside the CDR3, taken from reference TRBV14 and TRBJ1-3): EAGVTQFPSHSVIEKGQTVTLRCDPISGHDNLYWYRRVMGKEIKFLLHFVKESKQDESGMPNNRFLAERTGGTYSTLKVQPAELEDSGVYFCASSQESGFSGNTIYFGEGSWLTVV.

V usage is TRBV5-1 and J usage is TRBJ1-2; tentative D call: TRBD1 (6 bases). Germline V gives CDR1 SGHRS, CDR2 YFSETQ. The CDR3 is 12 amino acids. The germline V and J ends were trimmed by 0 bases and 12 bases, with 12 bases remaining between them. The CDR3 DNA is TGCGCCAGCAGCTTGGCCGCGGGGGCAGACACCTTC. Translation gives CASSLAAGADTF.

CDR3 in DNA: TGTGCAAGTCGCCATCGCAAGGACACTGAAGCTTTCTTT. Residues: CASRHRKDTEAFF. This chain links TRBV12-2 with TRBJ1-1. TRBV12-2 is tagged as a pseudogene. The CDR3 is made up of 13 amino acids.

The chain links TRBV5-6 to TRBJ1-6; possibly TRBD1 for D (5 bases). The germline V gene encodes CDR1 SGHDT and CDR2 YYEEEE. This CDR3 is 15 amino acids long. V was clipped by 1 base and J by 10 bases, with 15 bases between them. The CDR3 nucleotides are TGTGCCAGCAGCTTGTTAGACCCGGGACTGTCACCCCTCCACTTT. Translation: CASSLLDPGLSPLHF.

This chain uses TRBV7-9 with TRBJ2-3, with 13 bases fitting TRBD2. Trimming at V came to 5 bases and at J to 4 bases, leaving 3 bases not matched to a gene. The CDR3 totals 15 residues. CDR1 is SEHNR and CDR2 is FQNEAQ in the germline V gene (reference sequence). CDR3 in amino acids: CASSGTSGVADTQYF. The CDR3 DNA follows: TGTGCCAGCAGCGGGACTAGCGGGGTGGCAGATACGCAGTATTTT.

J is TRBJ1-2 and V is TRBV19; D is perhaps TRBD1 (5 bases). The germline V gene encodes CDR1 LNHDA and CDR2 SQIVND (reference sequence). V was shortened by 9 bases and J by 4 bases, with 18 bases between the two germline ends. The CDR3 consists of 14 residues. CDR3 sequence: CASGAFMDVYGYTF. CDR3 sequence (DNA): TGTGCCAGCGGGGCTTTTATGGACGTCTATGGCTACACCTTC.

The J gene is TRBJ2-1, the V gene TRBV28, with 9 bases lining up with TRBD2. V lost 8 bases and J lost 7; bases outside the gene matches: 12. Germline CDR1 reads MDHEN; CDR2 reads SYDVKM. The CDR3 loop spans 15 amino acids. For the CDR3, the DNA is TGTGCCAGCCTACAGCGGGGGGTCCTCCCGAATGAGCAGTTCTTC. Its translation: CASLQRGVLPNEQFF.

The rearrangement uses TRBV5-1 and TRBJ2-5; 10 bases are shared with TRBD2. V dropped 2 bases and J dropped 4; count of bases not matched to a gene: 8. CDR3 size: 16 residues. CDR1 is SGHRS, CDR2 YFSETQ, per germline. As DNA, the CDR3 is TGCGCCAGCAGCTTAGCCCAAGCGGGGGGGGCAGAGACCCAGTACTTC. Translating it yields CASSLAQAGGAETQYF.

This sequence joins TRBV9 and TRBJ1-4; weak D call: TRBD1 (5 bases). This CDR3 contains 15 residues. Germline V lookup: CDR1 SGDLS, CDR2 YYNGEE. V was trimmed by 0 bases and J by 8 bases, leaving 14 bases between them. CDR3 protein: CASSVAPGAGEKLFF. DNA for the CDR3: TGTGCCAGCAGCGTAGCTCCCGGGGCCGGGGAAAAACTGTTTTTT.

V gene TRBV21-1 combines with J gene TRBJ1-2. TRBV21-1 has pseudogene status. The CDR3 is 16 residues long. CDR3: CASSKSQTGGGHGYTF. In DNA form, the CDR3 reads TGTGCCAGCAGCAAATCCCAAACAGGAGGGGGGCATGGCTACACCTTC.

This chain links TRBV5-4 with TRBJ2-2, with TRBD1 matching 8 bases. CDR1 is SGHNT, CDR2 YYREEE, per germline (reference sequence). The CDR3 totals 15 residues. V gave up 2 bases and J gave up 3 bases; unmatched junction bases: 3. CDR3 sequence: CASSFQGAHTGELFF. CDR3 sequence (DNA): TGTGCCAGCAGCTTCCAGGGGGCCCACACCGGGGAGCTGTTTTTT.

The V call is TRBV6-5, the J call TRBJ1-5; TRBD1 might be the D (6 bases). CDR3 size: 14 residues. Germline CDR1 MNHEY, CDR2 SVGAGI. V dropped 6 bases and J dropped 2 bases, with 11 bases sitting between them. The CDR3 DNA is TGTGCCAGCAGCAGGGGTTTGGGCAATCAGCCCCAGCATTTT. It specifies CASSRGLGNQPQHF.

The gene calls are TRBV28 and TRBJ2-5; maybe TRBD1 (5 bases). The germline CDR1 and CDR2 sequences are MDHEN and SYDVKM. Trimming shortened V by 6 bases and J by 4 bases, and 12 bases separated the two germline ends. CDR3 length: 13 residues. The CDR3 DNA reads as TGTGCCAGCAGGCGCCAGGGTCCAGAGACCCAGTACTTC. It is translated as CASRRQGPETQYF.

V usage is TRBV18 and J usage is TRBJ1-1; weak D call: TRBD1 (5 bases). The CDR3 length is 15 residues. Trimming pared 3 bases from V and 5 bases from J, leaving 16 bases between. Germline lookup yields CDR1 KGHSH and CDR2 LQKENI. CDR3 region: CASSPLNSGSTEAFF. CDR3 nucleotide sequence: TGTGCCAGCTCACCCCTCAATTCAGGGAGTACTGAAGCTTTCTTT.

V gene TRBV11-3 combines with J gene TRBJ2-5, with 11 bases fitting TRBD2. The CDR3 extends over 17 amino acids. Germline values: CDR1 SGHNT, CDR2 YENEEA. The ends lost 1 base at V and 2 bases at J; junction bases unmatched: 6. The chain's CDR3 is CASSLGLAGYNQETQYF. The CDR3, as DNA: TGTGCCAGCAGCTTAGGACTAGCGGGGTATAATCAAGAGACCCAGTACTTC.

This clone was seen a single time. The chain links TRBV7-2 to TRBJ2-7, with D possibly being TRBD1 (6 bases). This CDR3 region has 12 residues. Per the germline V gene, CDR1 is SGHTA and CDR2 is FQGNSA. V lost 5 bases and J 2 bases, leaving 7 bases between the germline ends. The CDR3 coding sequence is TGTGCCAGCAGCGGGGACACCTACGAGCAGTACTTC. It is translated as CASSGDTYEQYF.

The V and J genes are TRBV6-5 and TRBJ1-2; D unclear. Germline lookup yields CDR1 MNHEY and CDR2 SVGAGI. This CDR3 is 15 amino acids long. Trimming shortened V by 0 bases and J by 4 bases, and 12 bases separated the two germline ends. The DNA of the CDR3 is TGTGCCAGCAGTTACTCCGGACCGTCGGGCTATGGCTACACCTTC. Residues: CASSYSGPSGYGYTF.

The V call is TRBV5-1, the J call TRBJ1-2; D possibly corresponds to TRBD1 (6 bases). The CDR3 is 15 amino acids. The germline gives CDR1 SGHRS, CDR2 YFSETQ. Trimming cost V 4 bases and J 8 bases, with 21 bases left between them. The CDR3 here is CASSVMTGQAGGYTF. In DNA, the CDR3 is TGCGCCAGCAGCGTGATGACAGGCCAGGCCGGGGGCTACACCTTC.

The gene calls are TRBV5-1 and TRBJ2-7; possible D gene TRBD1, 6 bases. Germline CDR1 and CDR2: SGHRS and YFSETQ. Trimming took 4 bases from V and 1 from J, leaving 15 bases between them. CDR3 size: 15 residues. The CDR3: CASSPLDSSSYEQYF. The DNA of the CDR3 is TGCGCCAGCAGCCCGTTGGACAGCTCATCCTACGAGCAGTACTTC.

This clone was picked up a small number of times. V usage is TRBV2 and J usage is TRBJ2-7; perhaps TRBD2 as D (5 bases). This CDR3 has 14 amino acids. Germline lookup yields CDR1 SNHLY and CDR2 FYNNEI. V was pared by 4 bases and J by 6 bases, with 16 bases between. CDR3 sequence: CASSVVGVAIEQYF. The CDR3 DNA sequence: TGTGCCAGCAGTGTAGTTGGGGTAGCGATCGAGCAGTACTTC.

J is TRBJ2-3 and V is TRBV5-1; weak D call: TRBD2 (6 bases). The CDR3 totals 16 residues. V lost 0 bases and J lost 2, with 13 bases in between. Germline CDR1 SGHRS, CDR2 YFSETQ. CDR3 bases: TGCGCCAGCAGCTTGGGGCTAGCGTTAGACACAGATACGCAGTATTTT. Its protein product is CASSLGLALDTDTQYF.

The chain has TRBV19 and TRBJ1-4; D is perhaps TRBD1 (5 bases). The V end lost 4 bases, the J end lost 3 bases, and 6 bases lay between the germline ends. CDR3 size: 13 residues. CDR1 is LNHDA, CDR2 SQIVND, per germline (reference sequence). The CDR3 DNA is TGTGCCAGTAGTAAGGGACCTAATGAAAAACTGTTTTTT. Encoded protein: CASSKGPNEKLFF.

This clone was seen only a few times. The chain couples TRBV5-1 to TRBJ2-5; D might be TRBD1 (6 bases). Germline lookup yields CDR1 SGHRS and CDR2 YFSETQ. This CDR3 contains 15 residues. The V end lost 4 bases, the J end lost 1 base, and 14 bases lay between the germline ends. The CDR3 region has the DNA TGCGCCAGCAGCACCAGACAGGACCCCCAAGAGACCCAGTACTTC. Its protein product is CASSTRQDPQETQYF.

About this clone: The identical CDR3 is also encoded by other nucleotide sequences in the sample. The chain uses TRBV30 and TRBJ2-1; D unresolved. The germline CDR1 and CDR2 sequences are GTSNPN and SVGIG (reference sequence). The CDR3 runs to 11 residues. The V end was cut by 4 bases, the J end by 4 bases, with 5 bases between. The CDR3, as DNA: TGTGCCTGGACCGTTTACAATGAGCAGTTCTTC. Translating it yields CAWTVYNEQFF.

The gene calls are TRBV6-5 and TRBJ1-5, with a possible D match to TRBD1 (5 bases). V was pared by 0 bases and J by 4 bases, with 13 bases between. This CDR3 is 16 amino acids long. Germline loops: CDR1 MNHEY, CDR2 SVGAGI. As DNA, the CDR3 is TGTGCCAGCAGTTACTCGGGGGGTGGACGGAATCAGCCCCAGCATTTT. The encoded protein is CASSYSGGGRNQPQHF.

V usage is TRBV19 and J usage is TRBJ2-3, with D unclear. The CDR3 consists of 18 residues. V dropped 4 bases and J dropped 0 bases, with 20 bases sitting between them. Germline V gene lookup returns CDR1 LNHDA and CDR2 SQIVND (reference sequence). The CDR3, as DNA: TGTGCCAGTAGTAGTTGGGCGGACCTCAAAAAAAGCACAGATACGCAGTATTTT. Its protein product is CASSSWADLKKSTDTQYF.

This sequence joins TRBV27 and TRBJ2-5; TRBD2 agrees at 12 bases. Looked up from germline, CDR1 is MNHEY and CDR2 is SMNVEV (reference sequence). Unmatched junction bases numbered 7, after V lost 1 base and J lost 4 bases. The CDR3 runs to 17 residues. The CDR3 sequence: CASSLYPSGGALETQYF. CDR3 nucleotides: TGTGCCAGCAGTTTATATCCTAGCGGGGGGGCCCTAGAGACCCAGTACTTC.

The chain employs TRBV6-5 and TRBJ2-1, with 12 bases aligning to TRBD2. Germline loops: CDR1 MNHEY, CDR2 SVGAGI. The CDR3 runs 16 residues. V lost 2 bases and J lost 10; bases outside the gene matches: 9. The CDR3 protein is CASSYVLAGGPVEQFF. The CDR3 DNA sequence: TGTGCCAGCAGTTACGTCCTAGCGGGGGGGCCGGTCGAGCAGTTCTTC.